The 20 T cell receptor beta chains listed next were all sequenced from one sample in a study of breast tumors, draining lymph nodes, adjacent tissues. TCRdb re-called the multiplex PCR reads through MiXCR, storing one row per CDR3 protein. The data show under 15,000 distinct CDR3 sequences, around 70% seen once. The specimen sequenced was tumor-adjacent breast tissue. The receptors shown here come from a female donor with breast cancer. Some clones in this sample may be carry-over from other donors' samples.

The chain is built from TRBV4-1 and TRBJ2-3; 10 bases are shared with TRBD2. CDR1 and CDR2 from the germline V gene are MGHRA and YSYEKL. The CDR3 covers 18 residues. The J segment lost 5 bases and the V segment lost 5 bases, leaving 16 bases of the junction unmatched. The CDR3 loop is CASSILIALAGVRDTQYF. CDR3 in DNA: TGCGCCAGCAGCATCCTTATAGCCCTAGCGGGAGTTAGAGATACGCAGTATTTT.

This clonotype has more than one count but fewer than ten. CDR3 nucleotide sequence: TGTGCCATCTTGGGGCGGGGGTTAGATACGCAGTATTTT. Protein product: CAILGRGLDTQYF. The chain combines TRBV10-3 with TRBJ2-3; TRBD2 aligns across 7 bases. CDR3 size: 13 residues. V lost 8 bases and J lost 5; bases outside the gene matches: 7. Per germline, CDR1 ENHRY and CDR2 SYGVKD.

In nucleotides, the CDR3 is TGCAGTGCTAGAGACCCGAGAAGGAATGAGCAGTTCTTC. Translating gives CSARDPRRNEQFF. The chain employs TRBV20-1 and TRBJ2-1, with unresolved D. The CDR3 has 13 residues. Germline-derived CDR1 and CDR2 are DFQATT and SNEGSKA (reference sequence). V was clipped by 0 bases and J by 7 bases, with 10 bases between them.

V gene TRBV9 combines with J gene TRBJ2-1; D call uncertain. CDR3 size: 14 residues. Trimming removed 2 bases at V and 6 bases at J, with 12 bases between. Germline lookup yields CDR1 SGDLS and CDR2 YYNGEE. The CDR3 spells CASSVGGQFNEQFF. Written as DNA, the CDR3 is TGTGCCAGCAGCGTGGGTGGGCAGTTCAATGAGCAGTTCTTC. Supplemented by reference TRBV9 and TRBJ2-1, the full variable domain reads DSGVTQTPKHLITATGQRVTLRCSPRSGDLSVYWYQQSLDQGLQFLIQYYNGEERAKGNILERFSAQQFPDLHSELNLSSLELGDSALYFCASSVGGQFNEQFFGPGTRLTVL.

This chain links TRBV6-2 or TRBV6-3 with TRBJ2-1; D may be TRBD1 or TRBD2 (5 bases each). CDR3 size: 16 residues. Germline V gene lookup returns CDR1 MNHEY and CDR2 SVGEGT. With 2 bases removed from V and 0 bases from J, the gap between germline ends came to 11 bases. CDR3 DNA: TGTGCCAGCAGTTACCGGGACCCTTACTCCTACAATGAGCAGTTCTTC. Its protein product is CASSYRDPYSYNEQFF.

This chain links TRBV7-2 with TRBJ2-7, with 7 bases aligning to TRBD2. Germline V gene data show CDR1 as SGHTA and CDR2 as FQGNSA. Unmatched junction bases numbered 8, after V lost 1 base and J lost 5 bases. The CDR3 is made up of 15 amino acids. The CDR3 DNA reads TGTGCCAGCAGCTTAGAGTCGGGAGGCAACCACGAGCAGTACTTC. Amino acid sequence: CASSLESGGNHEQYF.

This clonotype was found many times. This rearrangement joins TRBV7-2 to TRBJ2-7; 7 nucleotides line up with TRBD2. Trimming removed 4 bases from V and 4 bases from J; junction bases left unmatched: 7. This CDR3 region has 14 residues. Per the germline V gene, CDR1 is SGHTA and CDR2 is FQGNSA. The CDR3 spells CASSWTSLTYEQYF. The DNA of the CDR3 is TGTGCCAGCAGCTGGACTAGTCTTACATACGAGCAGTACTTC.

CDR3 residues: CASSLGSSASYEQYF. In DNA form, the CDR3 reads TGCGCCAGCAGCTTGGGTTCTAGCGCCTCCTACGAGCAGTACTTC. This rearrangement joins TRBV5-1 to TRBJ2-7; maybe TRBD2 (6 bases). This CDR3 has 15 amino acids. Germline CDR1 is SGHRS and CDR2 is YFSETQ. Trimming pared 0 bases from V and 0 bases from J, leaving 10 bases between.

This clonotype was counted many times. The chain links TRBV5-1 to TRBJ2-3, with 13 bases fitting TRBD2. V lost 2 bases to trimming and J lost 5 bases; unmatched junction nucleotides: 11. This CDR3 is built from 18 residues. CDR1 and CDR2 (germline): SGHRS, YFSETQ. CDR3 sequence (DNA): TGCGCCAGCAGCTTAGGGTTACCGGGACTAGCGGGAAGAGATACGCAGTATTTT. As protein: CASSLGLPGLAGRDTQYF.

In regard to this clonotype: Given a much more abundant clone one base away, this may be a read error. CDR3 protein: CASSFLRASYEKYF. For the CDR3, the DNA is TGTGCCAGCAGTTTCTTGCGGGCCTCCTACGAGAAGTACTTC. The rearrangement uses TRBV28 and TRBJ2-7, with D tentatively TRBD2 (5 bases). The CDR3 runs 14 residues. Germline V gene sequence: CDR1 MDHEN, CDR2 SYDVKM.

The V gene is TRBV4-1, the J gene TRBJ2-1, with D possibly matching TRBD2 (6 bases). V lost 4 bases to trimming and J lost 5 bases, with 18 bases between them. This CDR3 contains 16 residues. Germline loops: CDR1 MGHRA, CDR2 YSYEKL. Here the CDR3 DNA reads TGCGCCAGCAGCCCCCGGGGCCCTAGCGACCACAATGAGCAGTTCTTC. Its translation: CASSPRGPSDHNEQFF.

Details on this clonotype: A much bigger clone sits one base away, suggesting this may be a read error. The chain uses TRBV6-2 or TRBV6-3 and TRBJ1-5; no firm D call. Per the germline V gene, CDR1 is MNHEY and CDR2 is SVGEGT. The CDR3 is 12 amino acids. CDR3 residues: CASGYSTTSQHF. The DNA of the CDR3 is TGTGCCAGCGGTTACTCCACAACGTCCCAGCATTTT.

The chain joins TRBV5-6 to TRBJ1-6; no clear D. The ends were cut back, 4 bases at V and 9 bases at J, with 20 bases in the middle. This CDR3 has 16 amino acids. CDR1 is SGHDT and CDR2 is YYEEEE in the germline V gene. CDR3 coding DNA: TGTGCCAGCAGCAGTGGTTTCGGAACGCCGAGTTCACCCCTCCACTTT. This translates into CASSSGFGTPSSPLHF.

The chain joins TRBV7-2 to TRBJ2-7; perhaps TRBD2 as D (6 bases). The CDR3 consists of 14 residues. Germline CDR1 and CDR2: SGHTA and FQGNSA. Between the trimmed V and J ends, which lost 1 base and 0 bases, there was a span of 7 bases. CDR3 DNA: TGTGCCAGCAGCTTAGGCGGGGACTCCTACGAGCAGTACTTC. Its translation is CASSLGGDSYEQYF.

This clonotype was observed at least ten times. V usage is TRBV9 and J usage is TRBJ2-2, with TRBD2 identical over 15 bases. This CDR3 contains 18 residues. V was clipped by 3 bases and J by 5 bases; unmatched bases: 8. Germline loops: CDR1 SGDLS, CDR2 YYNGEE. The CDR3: CASSAPGLAGGGTGELFF. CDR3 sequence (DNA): TGTGCCAGCAGCGCTCCGGGACTAGCGGGAGGTGGTACCGGGGAGCTGTTTTTT.

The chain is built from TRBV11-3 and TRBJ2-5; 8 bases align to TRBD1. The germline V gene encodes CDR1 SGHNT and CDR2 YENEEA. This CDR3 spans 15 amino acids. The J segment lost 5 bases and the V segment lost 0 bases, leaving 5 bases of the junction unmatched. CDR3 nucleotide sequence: TGTGCCAGCAGCTTAGACGGGACAGGACACGAGACCCAGTACTTC. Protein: CASSLDGTGHETQYF.

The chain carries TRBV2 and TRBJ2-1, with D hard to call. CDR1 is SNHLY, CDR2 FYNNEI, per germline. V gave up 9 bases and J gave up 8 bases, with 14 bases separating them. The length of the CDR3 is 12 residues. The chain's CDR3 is CASEVGDHEQFF. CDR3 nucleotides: TGTGCCAGTGAAGTGGGTGACCATGAGCAGTTCTTC. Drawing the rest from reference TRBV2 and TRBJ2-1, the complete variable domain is EPEVTQTPSHQVTQMGQEVILRCVPISNHLYFYWYRQILGQKVEFLVSFYNNEISEKSEIFDDQFSVERPDGSNFTLKIRSTKLEDSAMYFCASEVGDHEQFFGPGTRLTVL.

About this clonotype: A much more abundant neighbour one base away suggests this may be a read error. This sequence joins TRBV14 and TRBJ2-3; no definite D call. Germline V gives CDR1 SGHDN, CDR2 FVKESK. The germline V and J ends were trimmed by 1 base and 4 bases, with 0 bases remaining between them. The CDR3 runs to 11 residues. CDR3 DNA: TGTGCCAGCAGCCAAGCAGATACGCAGTATTTT. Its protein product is CASSQADTQYF.

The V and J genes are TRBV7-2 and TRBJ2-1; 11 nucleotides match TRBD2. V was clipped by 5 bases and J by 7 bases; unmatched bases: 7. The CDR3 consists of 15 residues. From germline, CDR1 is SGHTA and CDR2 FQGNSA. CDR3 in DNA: TGTGCCAGCAGCCTGATAGCGGGAGGGCCGAATGAGCAGTTCTTC. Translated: CASSLIAGGPNEQFF.

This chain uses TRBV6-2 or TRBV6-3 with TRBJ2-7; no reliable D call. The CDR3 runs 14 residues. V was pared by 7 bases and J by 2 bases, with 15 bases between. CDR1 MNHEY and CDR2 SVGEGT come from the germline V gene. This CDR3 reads CASINGGGTYEQYF. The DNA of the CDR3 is TGTGCCAGCATCAACGGTGGCGGAACCTACGAGCAGTACTTC.